This T cell receptor beta chain was recovered during a study of T cells in Graves' hyperthyroidism and ophthalmopathy. This clonotype occurred many times. What it binds is unknown. Regions amplified from RNA transcripts were the TCR beta CDR3 regions. Primed by the HTBI set, a first-round RT-PCR was run on the TCR CDR3. TCRdb fed the multiplex PCR reads into MiXCR, producing one record per CDR3 protein. The sample carries 490,000 or so distinct CDR3 sequences, 20% recorded once. General study results and limits: In validation, the model predicted ophthalmopathy. These predictions came a median roughly seven months before onset.

Trimming stripped 5 bases from V and 8 bases from J, with 17 bases between. This CDR3 has 14 residues. CDR1 MDHEN and CDR2 SYDVKM come from the germline V gene. The specimen sequenced was blood. The sequence came from a man aged 40-49 years with Graves' ophthalmopathy. The chain is built from TRBV28 and TRBJ2-3, with D maybe TRBD2 (6 bases). The CDR3 sequence: CASSRDFRWGTQYF. The CDR3 nucleotides read TGTGCCAGCAGTCGGGACTTCCGATGGGGTACGCAGTATTTT.